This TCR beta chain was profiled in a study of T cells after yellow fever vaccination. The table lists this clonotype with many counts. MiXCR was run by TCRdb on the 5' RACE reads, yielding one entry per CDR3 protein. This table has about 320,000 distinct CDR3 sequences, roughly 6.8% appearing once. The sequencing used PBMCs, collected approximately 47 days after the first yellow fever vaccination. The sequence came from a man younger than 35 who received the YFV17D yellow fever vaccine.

In DNA form, the CDR3 reads TGTGCCAGCAGGCCTGGGGGGTCCCTGACTGGGGAGACCCAGTACTTC. Protein product: CASRPGGSLTGETQYF. V is TRBV7-2 and J is TRBJ2-5; D is possibly TRBD2 (6 bases). The V gene lost 6 bases and the J gene lost 5 bases, with 22 bases spanning the gap. Germline assignment: CDR1 SGHTA and CDR2 FQGNSA. The CDR3 length is 16 residues. Supplemented by reference TRBV7-2 and TRBJ2-5, the full variable domain reads GAGVSQSPSNKVTEKGKDVELRCDPISGHTALYWYRQSLGQGLEFLIYFQGNSAPDKSGLPSDRFSAERTGGSVSTLTIQRTQQEDSAVYLCASRPGGSLTGETQYFGPGTRLLVL.